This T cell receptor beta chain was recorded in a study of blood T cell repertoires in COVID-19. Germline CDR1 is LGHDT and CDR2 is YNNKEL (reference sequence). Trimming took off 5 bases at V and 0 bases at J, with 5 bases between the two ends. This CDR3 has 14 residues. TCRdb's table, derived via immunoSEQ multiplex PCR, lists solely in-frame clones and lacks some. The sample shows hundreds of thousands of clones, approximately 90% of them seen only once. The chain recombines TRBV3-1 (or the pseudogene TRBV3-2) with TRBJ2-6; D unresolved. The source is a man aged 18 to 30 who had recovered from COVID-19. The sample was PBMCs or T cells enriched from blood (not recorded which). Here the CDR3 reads CASSSNSGANVLTF. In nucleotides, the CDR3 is TGTGCCAGCAGCAGCAACTCTGGGGCCAACGTCCTGACTTTC.